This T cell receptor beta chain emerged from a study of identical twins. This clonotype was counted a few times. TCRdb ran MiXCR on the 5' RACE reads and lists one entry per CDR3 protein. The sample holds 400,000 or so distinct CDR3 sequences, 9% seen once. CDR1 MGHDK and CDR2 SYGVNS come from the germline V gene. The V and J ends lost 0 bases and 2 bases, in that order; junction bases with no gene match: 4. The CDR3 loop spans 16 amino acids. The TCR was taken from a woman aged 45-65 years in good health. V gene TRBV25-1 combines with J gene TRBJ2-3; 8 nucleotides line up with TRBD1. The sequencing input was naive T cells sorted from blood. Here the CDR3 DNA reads TGTGCCAGCAGTGAATACGAGACAGGGGCCACAGATACGCAGTATTTT. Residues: CASSEYETGATDTQYF. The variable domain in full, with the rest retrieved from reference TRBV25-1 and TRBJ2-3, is EADIYQTPRYLVIGTGKKITLECSQTMGHDKMYWYQQDPGMELHLIHYSYGVNSTEKGDLSSESTVSRIRTEHFPLTLESARPSHTSQYLCASSEYETGATDTQYFGPGTRLTVL.